The clone carrying this T cell receptor (beta chain) was picked up one time. For the second PCR, which ran for 7 to 11 cycles, a sample-barcoded 5' primer and a J-beta primer mix were used. One entry per CDR3 protein results from TCRdb running MiXCR on the 5' RACE reads. This sample has roughly 500,000 distinct CDR3 sequences; approximately 27% occur once, and the top ten carry 18%. The record originates from a study of blood T cells in healthy people across ages. Deletions cut 0 bases from V and 4 bases from J, with 7 bases between. Per the germline V gene, CDR1 is SGHRS and CDR2 is YFSETQ. The length of the CDR3 is 13 residues.

Sequencing was done on a sample of blood. The chain couples TRBV5-1 to TRBJ2-5; the D call may be TRBD1 or TRBD2 (5 bases each). The source of this sequence is a woman in her seventies in good health. The CDR3 DNA is TGCGCCAGCAGCTTGGAGGGGACAGAGACCCAGTACTTC. This encodes CASSLEGTETQYF.